This T cell receptor beta chain was sequenced for a study of molecular identifiers for immune sequencing clone quantification. About the research overall: Replicates partitioned RNA from about 20,000 or 100,000 naive CD8 cells into five parts, sequencing four. Study results and caveats: In naive cells, under 1% of molecules belonged to clones above 20 RNA copies, against over 98% in effector cells.

This clonotype was detected ten times or more. Its target is unknown. Germline V lookup: CDR1 MNHEY, CDR2 SMNVEV (reference sequence). CDR3 length: 13 amino acids. With 10 bases removed from V and 4 bases from J, the gap between germline ends came to 14 bases. The use of previously described methods and listed TCR primers produced the bulk TCR libraries. MiXCR, applied by TCRdb to the PCR reads, yields one record per CDR3 protein. The sample has hundreds of thousands of distinct CDR3 sequences; around 20% are singletons. A CD8+CD4-CCR7+CD45RA+ gate was used to sort naive CD8 T cells. Material for sequencing was naive CD8+ T cells from blood, with Jurkat cell RNA spiked in. Described subset: FACS-sorted CD8+CD4-CCR7+CD45RA+ naive T cells. The sequence derives from a human donor in good health. Some libraries in this study had Jurkat cell RNA spiked in. The chain uses TRBV27 and TRBJ1-5; D gene ambiguous. The CDR3 is CATRLALNQPQHF. CDR3 DNA sequence: TGTGCCACCCGGTTGGCTCTTAATCAGCCCCAGCATTTT.